One and the same sample provided the 30 T cell receptor beta chains below, sequenced in a study of shared T cell receptors in the human thymus. Repertoires were generated with immunoSEQ multiplex PCR, while TCRdb's copy carries only in-frame clones and drops some. The sample has about 660,000 clones, approximately 89% seen once. The same specimen was also included in a second study, on human thymus T cells.

Sequencing used thymocytes. Receptors were obtained from a boy in the first two years of life with a congenital heart defect.

The chain uses TRBV5-1 and TRBJ2-7, with 8 nucleotides matching TRBD1. V shed 4 bases and J 3 bases; nucleotides not matched to a gene: 3. CDR1 is SGHRS, CDR2 YFSETQ, per germline. The CDR3 consists of 13 residues. Written as DNA, the CDR3 is TGCGCCAGCAGCACCGGACAGGGCTACGAGCAGTACTTC. Amino acid sequence: CASSTGQGYEQYF.

The V gene is TRBV6-1, the J gene TRBJ1-2; TRBD1 aligns across 11 bases. This CDR3 has 15 amino acids. Germline CDR1 is MNHNS and CDR2 is SASEGT. J was trimmed by 7 bases and V by 3 bases; bases with no gene match: 7. DNA of the CDR3: TGTGCCAGCAGTGACCTCGGACAGGGGGCTTGTGGCTACACCTTC. It encodes CASSDLGQGACGYTF.

The V call is TRBV27, the J call TRBJ2-3; tentative D call: TRBD2 (6 bases). Germline assignment: CDR1 MNHEY and CDR2 SMNVEV (reference sequence). V gave up 4 bases and J gave up 2 bases, with 10 bases separating them. The CDR3 totals 14 residues. Written as DNA, the CDR3 is TGTGCCAGCAGTTATAGCGGAATCACAGATACGCAGTATTTT. Protein product: CASSYSGITDTQYF.

The V gene is TRBV19, the J gene TRBJ1-1; TRBD1 is a possible D gene (5 bases). Trimming shortened V by 5 bases and J by 1 base, and 14 bases separated the two germline ends. CDR3 length equals 15 residues. Germline V gene data show CDR1 as LNHDA and CDR2 as SQIVND (reference sequence). Here the CDR3 reads CASSGQGAPNTEAFF. The CDR3 region has the DNA TGTGCCAGTAGTGGGCAGGGCGCCCCGAACACTGAAGCTTTCTTT.

This chain uses TRBV20-1 with TRBJ1-2, with D unresolved. This CDR3 contains 11 residues. The germline V gene encodes CDR1 DFQATT and CDR2 SNEGSKA (reference sequence). CDR3 residues: CREGNGIGYTF. CDR3 sequence (DNA): TGCAGAGAGGGTAATGGGATCGGCTACACCTTC.

The rearrangement joins TRBV7-8 to TRBJ1-5; the match to TRBD1 covers 8 bases. The germline V gene has CDR1 SGHVS and CDR2 FQNEAQ. This CDR3 has 21 residues. Trimming took 0 bases from V and 0 from J; bases not matched to a gene: 16. The CDR3 is CASSLARGRRGRSISNQPQHF. The CDR3 DNA follows: TGTGCCAGCAGCTTAGCGCGCGGTCGCAGGGGGCGATCTATTAGCAATCAGCCCCAGCATTTT.

The chain recombines TRBV9 with TRBJ2-5; the D gene is possibly TRBD2 (8 bases). This CDR3 is built from 17 residues. V lost 3 bases to trimming and J lost 3 bases, with 21 bases between them. The V gene's germline CDR1 is SGDLS and CDR2 YYNGEE. In DNA, the CDR3 is TGTGCCAGCAGCGCCCGGGAGGGGGCAGGATACAAAGAGACCCAGTACTTC. Its translation: CASSAREGAGYKETQYF.

The V and J genes are TRBV6-1 and TRBJ1-2, with TRBD1 matching 7 bases. Germline V gene data show CDR1 as MNHNS and CDR2 as SASEGT. V shed 6 bases and J 9 bases; nucleotides not matched to a gene: 7. The CDR3 has 12 residues. The CDR3 DNA reads TGTGCCAGCAGCCGACAGGGAAGACGCTACACCTTC. This sequence encodes CASSRQGRRYTF.

The chain has TRBV5-4 and TRBJ2-5, with 8 positions matching TRBD2. CDR1 and CDR2 from the germline V gene are SGHNT and YYREEE (reference sequence). This CDR3 contains 14 residues. Losses at the gene ends were 4 bases for V and 5 bases for J; bases not matched to a gene: 7. As DNA, the CDR3 is TGTGCCAGCAGCCCCCGGGAGGGGGGGGAGACCCAGTACTTC. As protein: CASSPREGGETQYF.

The rearrangement joins TRBV29-1 to TRBJ2-7; 10 bases agree with TRBD1. With V trimmed by 7 bases and J by 6 bases, 9 bases remained unmatched. The CDR3 has 13 residues. Germline V CDR1 and CDR2: SQVTM, ANQGSEA. CDR3 loop: CSGGDRGVGEQYF. CDR3 nucleotide sequence: TGCAGCGGGGGGGACAGGGGAGTAGGCGAGCAGTACTTC.

In regard to this clone: A junction end diverges from the germline sequence, so it may reflect a read error. Other nucleotide sequences in the sample specify the same CDR3. V gene TRBV6-1 combines with J gene TRBJ1-6, with 7 bases identical to TRBD1. Germline CDR1 and CDR2: MNHNS and SASEGT. This CDR3 has 15 residues. CDR3 loop: CASRRGTVNNSPLHF. The CDR3 nucleotides are TGTGCCAGTAGACGGGGGACAGTTAATAATTCCCCCCTCCACTTT.

The chain links TRBV4-3 to TRBJ2-7, with 7 bases aligning to TRBD1. CDR1 and CDR2 from the germline V gene are LGHNA and YSLEER. The CDR3 loop spans 13 amino acids. V gave up 4 bases and J gave up 5 bases; unmatched junction bases: 5. The CDR3 DNA follows: TGCGCCAGCAGCCTAAACAGGGGCAACGAGCAGTACTTC. It translates to CASSLNRGNEQYF.

V is TRBV10-3 and J is TRBJ2-7, with 7 bases that match TRBD1. CDR1 and CDR2 from the germline V gene are ENHRY and SYGVKD. V lost 4 bases to trimming and J lost 1 base; unmatched junction nucleotides: 13. CDR3 length: 17 residues. CDR3: CAISGPGQTTGSYEQYF. CDR3 sequence (DNA): TGTGCCATCAGTGGACCGGGACAGACGACCGGATCCTACGAGCAGTACTTC.

CDR3 sequence (DNA): TGTGCCAGCAGCTTAGTTGAGGGATTAGACGAAAACCCGAACACCGGGGAGCTGTTTTTT. It codes for CASSLVEGLDENPNTGELFF. This sequence joins TRBV7-6 and TRBJ2-2; D perhaps matches TRBD2 (5 bases). The V and J ends lost 1 base and 0 bases respectively, with 21 bases between them. The germline V gene encodes CDR1 SGHVS and CDR2 FNYEAQ. The length of the CDR3 is 20 residues.

V is TRBV9 and J is TRBJ2-2; perhaps TRBD1 as D (7 bases). V was cut by 0 bases and J by 5 bases, with 20 bases left in between. The CDR3 loop spans 18 amino acids. Germline lookup yields CDR1 SGDLS and CDR2 YYNGEE. The CDR3 here is CASSVGTPGGLKTGELFF. The CDR3 DNA follows: TGTGCCAGCAGCGTAGGGACTCCAGGGGGGCTCAAAACCGGGGAGCTGTTTTTT.

The V call is TRBV19, the J call TRBJ2-7; D might be TRBD2 (5 bases). The CDR3 consists of 15 residues. Germline V gene sequence: CDR1 LNHDA, CDR2 SQIVND (reference sequence). Trimming cost V 6 bases and J 0 bases, with 15 bases left between them. Here the CDR3 reads CASSPIDGSSYEQYF. The CDR3 DNA reads TGTGCCAGTAGCCCGATAGATGGGAGCTCCTACGAGCAGTACTTC.

This rearrangement joins TRBV7-2 to TRBJ2-7; 16 bases map to TRBD2. In germline, CDR1 is SGHTA, CDR2 FQGNSA. The V segment lost 5 bases and the J segment 0 bases; nucleotides outside the gene matches: 7. CDR3 size: 18 residues. CDR3 sequence: CASSRGLAGGRSSYEQYF. DNA for the CDR3: TGTGCCAGCAGCCGGGGACTAGCGGGGGGGAGGAGCTCCTACGAGCAGTACTTC. The full variable domain, with the rest looked up from reference TRBV7-2 and TRBJ2-7, is GAGVSQSPSNKVTEKGKDVELRCDPISGHTALYWYRQSLGQGLEFLIYFQGNSAPDKSGLPSDRFSAERTGGSVSTLTIQRTQQEDSAVYLCASSRGLAGGRSSYEQYFGPGTRLTVT.

The chain recombines TRBV12-5 with TRBJ2-3; D perhaps matches TRBD2 (7 bases). With 6 bases removed from V and 0 bases from J, the gap between germline ends came to 22 bases. Looked up from germline, CDR1 is LGHNT and CDR2 is FRNRAP. The CDR3 loop spans 18 amino acids. CDR3 amino acids: CASGRLGASGESTDTQYF. The CDR3 DNA reads as TGTGCTAGTGGGCGCCTGGGGGCTAGCGGAGAAAGCACAGATACGCAGTATTTT.

The chain links TRBV28 to TRBJ1-2; the D gene is possibly TRBD1 (6 bases). Germline V gene data show CDR1 as MDHEN and CDR2 as SYDVKM. V was pared by 2 bases and J by 7 bases, with 17 bases between. The CDR3 is 15 residues long. This chain's CDR3 is CASSLATSQGFGYTF. CDR3 sequence (DNA): TGTGCCAGCAGTTTAGCAACTTCGCAGGGGTTTGGCTACACCTTC.

This chain connects TRBV19 to TRBJ1-5; 9 nucleotides align to TRBD1. Germline V gene sequence: CDR1 LNHDA, CDR2 SQIVND (reference sequence). The CDR3 has 17 residues. The V segment lost 0 bases and the J segment 7 bases; nucleotides outside the gene matches: 10. CDR3 DNA sequence: TGTGCCAGTAGTATAGATCACCACAGGGGGCAAGGGCAGCCCCAGCATTTT. It specifies CASSIDHHRGQGQPQHF.

The chain links TRBV4-1 to TRBJ1-3; D ambiguous. The CDR3 is 18 residues long. Trimming removed 1 base at V and 0 bases at J, with 16 bases between. Germline V gives CDR1 MGHRA, CDR2 YSYEKL. The CDR3 here is CASSQVIARENSGNTIYF. The CDR3 DNA sequence: TGCGCCAGCAGCCAAGTTATTGCGAGGGAGAACTCTGGAAACACCATATATTTT.

This clone was seen once. The gene calls are TRBV13 and TRBJ2-3; 13 positions match TRBD2. This CDR3 is built from 16 residues. In germline, CDR1 is PRHDT, CDR2 FYEKMQ (reference sequence). V gave up 3 bases and J gave up 6 bases; unmatched junction bases: 6. CDR3 in amino acids: CASSFRTSGSSDTQYF. The CDR3 DNA reads TGTGCCAGCAGCTTCCGGACTAGCGGGAGTTCGGATACGCAGTATTTT.

This chain uses TRBV10-2 with TRBJ2-7; 8 bases fit TRBD2. Germline V gene data show CDR1 as WSHSY and CDR2 as SAAADI. With 0 bases clipped from V and 5 bases from J, the junction kept 9 bases outside the gene matches. The CDR3 totals 16 residues. Written as DNA, the CDR3 is TGCGCCAGCAGTGAGTCAGAAGCGGGAGACCAAAACGAGCAGTACTTC. This encodes CASSESEAGDQNEQYF.

The chain employs TRBV29-1 and TRBJ1-4, with D unclear. The CDR3 totals 13 residues. CDR1 and CDR2 (germline): SQVTM, ANQGSEA. Trimming pared 4 bases from V and 5 bases from J, leaving 11 bases between. For the CDR3, the DNA is TGCAGCGTTGCATGGCAGGCCAATGAAAAACTGTTTTTT. It specifies CSVAWQANEKLFF.

The chain links TRBV7-2 to TRBJ2-2; 8 bases are shared with TRBD2. This CDR3 is 14 amino acids long. V lost 5 bases and J lost 5; bases outside the gene matches: 4. CDR1 is SGHTA and CDR2 is FQGNSA in the germline V gene. CDR3 sequence: CASSPLADTGELFF. The CDR3 DNA follows: TGTGCCAGCAGCCCACTAGCGGATACCGGGGAGCTGTTTTTT.

The chain uses TRBV6-1 and TRBJ1-2; 8 bases are a match to TRBD1. Per germline, CDR1 MNHNS and CDR2 SASEGT. The CDR3 length is 15 residues. V was clipped by 1 base and J by 4 bases; unmatched bases: 5. In DNA form, the CDR3 reads TGTGCCAGCAGTGAAGGCCAGGGGGCGTCCTATGGCTACACCTTC. This translates into CASSEGQGASYGYTF.

The rearrangement links TRBV30 to TRBJ2-7; TRBD1 aligns across 11 bases. The CDR3 spans 14 residues. Unmatched junction bases numbered 8, after V lost 1 base and J lost 9 bases. Germline assignment: CDR1 GTSNPN and CDR2 SVGIG (reference sequence). CDR3 bases: TGTGCCTGGAGTGCGGGACAGGGGGTCTATTGGCAGTACTTC. Amino acids: CAWSAGQGVYWQYF. Complete variable domain (other parts from reference TRBV30 and TRBJ2-7): SQTIHQWPATLVQPVGSPLSLECTVEGTSNPNLYWYRQAAGRGLQLLFYSVGIGQISSEVPQNLSASRPQDRQFILSSKKLLLSDSGFYLCAWSAGQGVYWQYFGPGTRLTVT.

The chain has TRBV7-9 and TRBJ1-2; 8 nucleotides align to TRBD1. V was clipped by 5 bases and J by 8 bases; unmatched bases: 7. This CDR3 region has 13 residues. Germline V lookup: CDR1 SEHNR, CDR2 FQNEAQ (reference sequence). The CDR3 nucleotides read TGTGCCAGCAGCGAGACAGGGGAGGGAGGCTACACCTTC. This encodes CASSETGEGGYTF.

The chain recombines TRBV10-3 with TRBJ2-7, with D possibly matching TRBD2 (6 bases). This CDR3 is 17 amino acids long. CDR1 is ENHRY, CDR2 SYGVKD, per germline. V was pared by 3 bases and J by 4 bases, with 22 bases between. CDR3 region: CAISEGGPGPGDYEQYF. In nucleotides, the CDR3 is TGTGCCATCAGTGAAGGAGGGCCGGGACCCGGAGATTACGAGCAGTACTTC.

V and J are TRBV6-5 and TRBJ1-4; possible D gene TRBD1, 6 bases. Trimming pared 5 bases from V and 6 bases from J, leaving 16 bases between. The CDR3 loop spans 15 amino acids. In germline, CDR1 is MNHEY, CDR2 SVGAGI. CDR3 nucleotide sequence: TGTGCCAGCAGTAAAGGGGCGGGGGCCCATGAAAAACTGTTTTTT. Amino acids: CASSKGAGAHEKLFF.